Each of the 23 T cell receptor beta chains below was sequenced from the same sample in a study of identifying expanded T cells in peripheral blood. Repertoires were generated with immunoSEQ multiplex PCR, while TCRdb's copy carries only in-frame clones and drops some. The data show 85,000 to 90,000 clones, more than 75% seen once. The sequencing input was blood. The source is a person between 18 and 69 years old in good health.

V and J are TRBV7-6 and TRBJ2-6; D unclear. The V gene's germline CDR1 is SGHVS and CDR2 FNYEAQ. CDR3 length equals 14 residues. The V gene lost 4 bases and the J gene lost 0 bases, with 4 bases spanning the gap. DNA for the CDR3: TGTGCCAGCAGCTCTTTCTCTGGGGCCAACGTCCTGACTTTC. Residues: CASSSFSGANVLTF.

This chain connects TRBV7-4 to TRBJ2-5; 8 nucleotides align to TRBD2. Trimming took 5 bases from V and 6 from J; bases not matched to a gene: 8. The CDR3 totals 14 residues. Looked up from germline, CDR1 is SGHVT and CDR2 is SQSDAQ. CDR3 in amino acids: CASSPGLAPQTQYF. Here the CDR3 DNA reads TGTGCCAGCAGCCCCGGACTAGCTCCTCAGACCCAGTACTTC.

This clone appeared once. CDR3 loop: CASSEEGEGTEGFSYEQYF. CDR3 coding DNA: TGTGCCAGCAGTGAAGAGGGGGAGGGGACGGAGGGATTCTCCTACGAGCAGTACTTC. This chain joins TRBV6-1 and TRBJ2-7; a weak D match, TRBD2 (7 bases). Looked up from germline, CDR1 is MNHNS and CDR2 is SASEGT. With 1 base removed from V and 0 bases from J, the gap between germline ends came to 22 bases. The CDR3 has 19 residues.

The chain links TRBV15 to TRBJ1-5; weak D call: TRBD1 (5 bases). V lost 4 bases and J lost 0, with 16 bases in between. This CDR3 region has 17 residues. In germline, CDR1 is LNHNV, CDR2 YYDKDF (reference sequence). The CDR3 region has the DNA TGTGCCACCAGCAACCCCCGGGACGGATATAGCAATCAGCCCCAGCATTTT. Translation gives CATSNPRDGYSNQPQHF.

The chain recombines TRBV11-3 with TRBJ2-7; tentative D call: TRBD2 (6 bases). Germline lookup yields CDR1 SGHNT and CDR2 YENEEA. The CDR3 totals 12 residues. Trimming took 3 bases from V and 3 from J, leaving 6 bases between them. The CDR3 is CASSLRGYEQYF. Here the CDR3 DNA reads TGTGCCAGCAGCTTGCGGGGCTACGAGCAGTACTTC.

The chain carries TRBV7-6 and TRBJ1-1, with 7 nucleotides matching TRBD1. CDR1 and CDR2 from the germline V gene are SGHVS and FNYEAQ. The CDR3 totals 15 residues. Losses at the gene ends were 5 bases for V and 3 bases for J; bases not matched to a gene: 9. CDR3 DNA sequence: TGTGCCAGCAGCCATGAGGGGGCGATTGACACTGAAGCTTTCTTT. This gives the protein CASSHEGAIDTEAFF.

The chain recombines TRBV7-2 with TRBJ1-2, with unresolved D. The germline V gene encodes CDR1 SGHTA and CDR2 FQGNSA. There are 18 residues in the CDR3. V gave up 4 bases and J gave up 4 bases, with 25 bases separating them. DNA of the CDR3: TGTGCCAGCAGCTCTCCTTCTGCCCCTCCGGCGGGTCGCTATGGCTACACCTTC. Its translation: CASSSPSAPPAGRYGYTF.

This CDR3 is CASSLDSNTNYGYTF. The CDR3 DNA reads TGTGCCAGCAGCTTAGACTCGAACACTAACTATGGCTACACCTTC. The rearrangement uses TRBV7-2 and TRBJ1-2; no definite D call. The V and J ends lost 1 base and 0 bases respectively, with 9 bases between them. Germline V gene data show CDR1 as SGHTA and CDR2 as FQGNSA. The CDR3 spans 15 residues.

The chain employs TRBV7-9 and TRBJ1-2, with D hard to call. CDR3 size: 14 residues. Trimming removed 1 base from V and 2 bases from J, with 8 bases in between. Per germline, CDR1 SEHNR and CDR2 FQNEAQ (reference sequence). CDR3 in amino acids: CASSLDYTNYGYTF. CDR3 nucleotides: TGTGCCAGCAGCTTAGATTACACAAACTATGGCTACACCTTC.

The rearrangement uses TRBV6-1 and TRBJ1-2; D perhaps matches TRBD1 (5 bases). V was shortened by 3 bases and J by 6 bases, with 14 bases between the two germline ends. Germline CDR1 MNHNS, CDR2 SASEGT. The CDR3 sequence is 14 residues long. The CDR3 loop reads CASSEGPGYHGYTF. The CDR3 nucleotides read TGTGCCAGCAGTGAGGGTCCAGGGTATCATGGCTACACCTTC.

This chain's CDR3 is CASRPRGTGGSRAYNEQFF. The CDR3, as DNA: TGCGCCAGCAGACCTCGAGGGACAGGGGGCAGCAGGGCCTACAATGAGCAGTTCTTC. This chain uses TRBV4-1 with TRBJ2-1; 12 bases are shared with TRBD1. CDR1 and CDR2 from the germline V gene are MGHRA and YSYEKL. The junction had 14 bases not matched to a gene; V was cut back by 6 bases and J by 2 bases. The CDR3 runs to 19 residues.

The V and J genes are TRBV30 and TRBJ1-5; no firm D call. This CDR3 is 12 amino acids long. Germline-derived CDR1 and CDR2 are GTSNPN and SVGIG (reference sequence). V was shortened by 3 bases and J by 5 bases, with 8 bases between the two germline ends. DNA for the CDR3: TGTGCCTGGAGCGGAGTAGATCAGCCCCAGCATTTT. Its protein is CAWSGVDQPQHF.

The CDR3 region has the DNA TGTGCCACCTTGGTGCAGGTGAACACTGAAGCTTTCTTT. Residues: CATLVQVNTEAFF. J is TRBJ1-1 and V is TRBV10-3; D call uncertain. V shed 10 bases and J shed 0 bases, with 12 bases lying between them. Germline CDR1 and CDR2: ENHRY and SYGVKD. This CDR3 comprises 13 residues.

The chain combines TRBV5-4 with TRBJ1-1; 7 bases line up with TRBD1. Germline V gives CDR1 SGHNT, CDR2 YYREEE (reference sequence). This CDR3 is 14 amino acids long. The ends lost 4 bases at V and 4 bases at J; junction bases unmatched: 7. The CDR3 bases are TGTGCCAGCAGCCCGGACAGGAGGTTCACTGAAGCTTTCTTT. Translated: CASSPDRRFTEAFF.

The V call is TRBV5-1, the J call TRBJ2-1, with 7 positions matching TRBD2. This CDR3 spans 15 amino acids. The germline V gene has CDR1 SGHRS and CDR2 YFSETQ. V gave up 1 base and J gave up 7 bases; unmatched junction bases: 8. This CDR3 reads CASSLRAGTVNEQFF. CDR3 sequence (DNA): TGCGCCAGCAGCTTGAGAGCGGGGACTGTGAATGAGCAGTTCTTC.

The CDR3 here is CASSLARDNQPQHF. The CDR3 bases are TGTGCCAGCAGCTTAGCGCGGGATAATCAGCCCCAGCATTTT. The V and J genes are TRBV7-9 and TRBJ1-5; D is uncertain. Germline V gives CDR1 SEHNR, CDR2 FQNEAQ (reference sequence). There are 14 residues in the CDR3. V lost 0 bases and J lost 4, with 7 bases in between.

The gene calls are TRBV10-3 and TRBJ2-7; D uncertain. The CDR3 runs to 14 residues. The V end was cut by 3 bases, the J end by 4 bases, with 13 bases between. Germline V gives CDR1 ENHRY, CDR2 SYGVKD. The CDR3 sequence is CAISDSSRRYEQYF. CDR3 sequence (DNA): TGTGCCATCAGTGACTCAAGCCGGCGTTACGAGCAGTACTTC.

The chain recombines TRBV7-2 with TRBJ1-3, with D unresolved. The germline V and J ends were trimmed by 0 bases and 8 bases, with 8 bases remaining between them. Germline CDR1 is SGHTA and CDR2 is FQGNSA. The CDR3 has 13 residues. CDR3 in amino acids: CASSLAELYTIYF. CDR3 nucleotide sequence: TGTGCCAGCAGCTTAGCGGAGCTCTACACCATATATTTT.

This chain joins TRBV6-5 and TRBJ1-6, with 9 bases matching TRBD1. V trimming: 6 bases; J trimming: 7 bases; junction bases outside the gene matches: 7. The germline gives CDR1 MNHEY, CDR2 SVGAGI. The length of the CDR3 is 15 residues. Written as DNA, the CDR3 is TGTGCCAGCAGCGAACAGGGGGCGCACAATTCACCCCTCCACTTT. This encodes CASSEQGAHNSPLHF.

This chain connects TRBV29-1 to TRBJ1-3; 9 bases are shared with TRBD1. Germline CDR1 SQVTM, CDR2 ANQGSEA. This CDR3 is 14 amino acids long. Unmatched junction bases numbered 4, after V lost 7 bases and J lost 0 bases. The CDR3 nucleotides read TGCAGCGCCTGGGACAGGGTCTCTGGAAACACCATATATTTT. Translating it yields CSAWDRVSGNTIYF.

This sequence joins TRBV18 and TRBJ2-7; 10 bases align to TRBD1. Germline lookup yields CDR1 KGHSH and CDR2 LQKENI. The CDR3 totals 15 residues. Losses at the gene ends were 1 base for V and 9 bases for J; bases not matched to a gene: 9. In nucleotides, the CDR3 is TGTGCCAGCTCACCACGCGGGACAGGGGCTATATCGCAGTACTTC. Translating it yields CASSPRGTGAISQYF.

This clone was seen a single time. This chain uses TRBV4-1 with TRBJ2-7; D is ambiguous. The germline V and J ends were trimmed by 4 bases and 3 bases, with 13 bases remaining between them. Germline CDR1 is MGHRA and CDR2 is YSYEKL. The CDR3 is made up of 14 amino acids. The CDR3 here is CASSRDSTGYEQYF. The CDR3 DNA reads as TGCGCCAGCAGCCGTGACTCGACCGGCTACGAGCAGTACTTC.

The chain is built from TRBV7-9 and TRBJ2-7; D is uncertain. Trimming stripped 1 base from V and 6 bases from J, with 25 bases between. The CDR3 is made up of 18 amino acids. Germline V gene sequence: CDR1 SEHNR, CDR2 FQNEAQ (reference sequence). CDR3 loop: CASSLGFGFPPRSPEQYF. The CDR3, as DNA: TGTGCCAGCAGCTTAGGTTTCGGGTTCCCGCCCCGATCCCCCGAGCAGTACTTC.